The 32 T cell receptor beta chains given below trace back to one sample, sequenced in a study of blood T cell repertoires in COVID-19 (dated by TCRdb to about 2020). The library came from the immunoSEQ multiplex PCR assay. The clones in this table, taken by TCRdb from immuneACCESS, are in-frame only. Not every clone is retained; where verified, under half of the shortfall comes from an unresolved V gene, and the cause of the rest is unknown. The sample table contains around 80,000 clones; only one count was recorded for approximately 90% of them. Of the sample, 0.58% falls within the top ten clones. Input material: peripheral blood. These receptors came from a man aged 55 to 69 with acute or convalescent COVID-19.

The V and J genes are TRBV6-5 and TRBJ2-7; D uncertain. The CDR3 has 12 amino acids. With 8 bases removed from V and 7 bases from J, the gap between germline ends came to 15 bases. Germline CDR1 MNHEY, CDR2 SVGAGI. The CDR3 here is CASGFSSGEQYF. CDR3 DNA: TGTGCCAGCGGGTTTTCATCCGGGGAGCAGTACTTC.

The V call is TRBV7-2, the J call TRBJ1-2; 10 bases are a match to TRBD1. After removal of 7 bases from V and 3 bases from J, the junction contained 8 bases not matched to a gene. The CDR3 sequence is 15 residues long. Germline V gene data show CDR1 as SGHTA and CDR2 as FQGNSA. CDR3 loop: CASTLGQGKYYGYTF. The CDR3 nucleotides are TGTGCCAGCACCCTGGGACAGGGGAAATACTATGGCTACACCTTC.

This rearrangement joins TRBV11-2 to TRBJ2-3; 8 bases line up with TRBD2. The junction had 2 bases not matched to a gene; V was cut back by 1 base and J by 2 bases. In germline, CDR1 is SGHAT, CDR2 FQNNGV. The CDR3 sequence is 15 residues long. CDR3 nucleotides: TGTGCCAGCAGCTTAGTTAGCGGGATCACAGATACGCAGTATTTT. This codes for CASSLVSGITDTQYF.

The chain is built from TRBV5-1 and TRBJ1-3; no definite D call. Trimming left V 0 bases short and J 0 bases short, with 22 bases between. Per germline, CDR1 SGHRS and CDR2 YFSETQ. This CDR3 contains 20 residues. As DNA, the CDR3 is TGCGCCAGCAGCTTGGTGGGTGGGCCCTCCATTAAGAGCTCTGGAAACACCATATATTTT. Amino acid sequence: CASSLVGGPSIKSSGNTIYF.

This sequence joins TRBV5-1 and TRBJ1-6, with a possible D match to TRBD1 (6 bases). The germline V gene has CDR1 SGHRS and CDR2 YFSETQ. The CDR3 is made up of 14 amino acids. V lost 3 bases and J 10 bases, leaving 14 bases between the germline ends. The CDR3 region has the DNA TGCGCCAGCAGCTCCGGGACAAACAACTCACCCCTCCACTTT. Translating it yields CASSSGTNNSPLHF. Full variable domain (remainder filled in from reference TRBV5-1 and TRBJ1-6): KAGVTQTPRYLIKTRGQQVTLSCSPISGHRSVSWYQQTPGQGLQFLFEYFSETQRNKGNFPGRFSGRQFSNSRSEMNVSTLELGDSALYLCASSSGTNNSPLHFGNGTRLTVT.

The V and J genes are TRBV18 and TRBJ2-2; possible D gene TRBD2, 6 bases. CDR1 is KGHSH and CDR2 is LQKENI in the germline V gene. V was trimmed by 3 bases and J by 0 bases, leaving 11 bases between them. This CDR3 is built from 16 residues. CDR3 DNA: TGTGCCAGCTCACCTGACTGGAGGGCGAACACCGGGGAGCTGTTTTTT. Translation gives CASSPDWRANTGELFF.

This chain joins TRBV29-1 and TRBJ2-2; possibly TRBD1 for D (5 bases). Germline-derived CDR1 and CDR2 are SQVTM and ANQGSEA. Deletions cut 4 bases from V and 6 bases from J, with 12 bases between. This CDR3 has 13 residues. This CDR3 is CSVGRVGAGELFF. The CDR3 bases are TGCAGCGTTGGCAGGGTTGGGGCCGGGGAGCTGTTTTTT.

This chain links TRBV12-5 with TRBJ2-3, with 9 nucleotides matching TRBD2. V lost 3 bases and J lost 5; bases outside the gene matches: 9. CDR1 is LGHNT, CDR2 FRNRAP, per germline. The CDR3 is 16 residues long. The CDR3 spells CASGFGRGGLGDTQYF. In nucleotides, the CDR3 is TGTGCTAGTGGTTTTGGGCGGGGGGGCCTTGGAGATACGCAGTATTTT.

The chain links TRBV11-2 to TRBJ1-1, with TRBD1 matching over 10 bases. The CDR3 runs to 16 residues. CDR1 SGHAT and CDR2 FQNNGV come from the germline V gene. Trimming removed 5 bases from V and 2 bases from J; junction bases left unmatched: 8. CDR3 region: CASSPRGTGANTEAFF. For the CDR3, the DNA is TGTGCCAGCAGCCCCCGCGGGACAGGGGCCAACACTGAAGCTTTCTTT.

The DNA for the CDR3 is TGTGCCAGCAGCATTATAGCGGGAGTGGGTAATGAGCAGTTCTTC. Amino acid sequence: CASSIIAGVGNEQFF. The J gene is TRBJ2-1, the V gene TRBV7-3, with 9 bases that match TRBD2. The CDR3 runs 15 residues. The germline gives CDR1 SGHTA, CDR2 FQGTGA. With 5 bases clipped from V and 7 bases from J, the junction kept 9 bases outside the gene matches.

This rearrangement joins TRBV3-1 (or the pseudogene TRBV3-2) to TRBJ2-7; TRBD2 is a possible D gene (5 bases). V lost 4 bases and J 0 bases, leaving 10 bases between the germline ends. The CDR3 totals 14 residues. CDR1 is LGHDT and CDR2 is YNNKEL in the germline V gene (reference sequence). The CDR3 protein is CASSLSAGSYEQYF. The CDR3 DNA is TGTGCCAGCAGCCTCTCGGCGGGCTCCTACGAGCAGTACTTC.

This rearrangement joins TRBV10-2 to TRBJ2-4; D is unresolved. V gave up 2 bases and J gave up 0 bases, with 11 bases separating them. The CDR3 is made up of 16 amino acids. In germline, CDR1 is WSHSY, CDR2 SAAADI. CDR3: CASSEGGFLAKNIQYF. The CDR3 nucleotides read TGCGCCAGCAGTGAGGGCGGATTCTTAGCCAAAAACATTCAGTACTTC.

The J gene is TRBJ1-4, the V gene TRBV19; tentatively, D is TRBD1 (5 bases). CDR3 length: 13 residues. Germline V gives CDR1 LNHDA, CDR2 SQIVND (reference sequence). V lost 8 bases and J 4 bases, leaving 11 bases between the germline ends. Here the CDR3 DNA reads TGTGCCAGTGGGGCGGAGGGTAATGAAAAACTGTTTTTT. Its translation is CASGAEGNEKLFF.

In DNA, the CDR3 is TGCGCCAGCAGCCAGCGGGGGAGGGAGACCCAGTACTTC. It translates to CASSQRGRETQYF. J is TRBJ2-5 and V is TRBV5-1, with 8 bases lining up with TRBD2. The CDR3 is made up of 13 amino acids. The J segment lost 5 bases and the V segment lost 4 bases, leaving 4 bases of the junction unmatched. CDR1 SGHRS and CDR2 YFSETQ come from the germline V gene.

The chain recombines TRBV5-1 with TRBJ2-4; possible D gene TRBD2, 6 bases. The CDR3 sequence is 15 residues long. Germline V gene data show CDR1 as SGHRS and CDR2 as YFSETQ. Trimming pared 6 bases from V and 2 bases from J, leaving 15 bases between. The CDR3: CASTPVGGTKNIQYF. CDR3 coding DNA: TGCGCCAGCACCCCGGTGGGGGGAACCAAAAACATTCAGTACTTC.

This sequence joins TRBV18 and TRBJ2-2; D call uncertain. The CDR3 length is 14 residues. V lost 2 bases and J 4 bases, leaving 8 bases between the germline ends. Germline V gene sequence: CDR1 KGHSH, CDR2 LQKENI. The CDR3 sequence: CASSPAGSTGELFF. The CDR3 region has the DNA TGTGCCAGCTCACCAGCAGGTTCCACCGGGGAGCTGTTTTTT. The full variable domain, with the rest looked up from reference TRBV18 and TRBJ2-2, is NAGVMQNPRHLVRRRGQEARLRCSPMKGHSHVYWYRQLPEEGLKFMVYLQKENIIDESGMPKERFSAEFPKEGPSILRIQQVVRGDSAAYFCASSPAGSTGELFFGEGSRLTVL.

The rearrangement joins TRBV5-5 to TRBJ1-4; D perhaps matches TRBD1 (6 bases). This CDR3 spans 13 amino acids. V was trimmed by 1 base and J by 8 bases, leaving 9 bases between them. The germline V gene encodes CDR1 SGHKS and CDR2 YYEKEE (reference sequence). CDR3 sequence (DNA): TGTGCCAGCAGCTTGAGAGGGGGAGAAAAACTGTTTTTT. This translates into CASSLRGGEKLFF.

The rearrangement links TRBV5-1 to TRBJ2-3; TRBD1 might be the D (6 bases). The CDR3 spans 14 residues. Germline V gene data show CDR1 as SGHRS and CDR2 as YFSETQ. V dropped 3 bases and J dropped 3 bases, with 11 bases sitting between them. In DNA form, the CDR3 reads TGCGCCAGCAGCTCTCGGACAGTGACAGATACGCAGTATTTT. This translates into CASSSRTVTDTQYF.

The chain combines TRBV24-1 with TRBJ2-7; TRBD2 might be the D (7 bases). V was cut by 5 bases and J by 5 bases, with 15 bases left in between. The CDR3 extends over 14 amino acids. Looked up from germline, CDR1 is KGHDR and CDR2 is SFDVKD. CDR3 DNA sequence: TGTGCCACCAGTGGCCCGGGGGGCTTCCACGAGCAGTACTTC. As protein: CATSGPGGFHEQYF.

This clone is a singleton in its sample. The genes are TRBV6-5 and TRBJ2-1, with 7 bases lining up with TRBD2. This CDR3 has 15 residues. V lost 4 bases, J lost 1 base, and 4 bases stayed unmatched. Germline V CDR1 and CDR2: MNHEY, SVGAGI. In DNA, the CDR3 is TGTGCCAGCAGTTCTCGAGCGGGGTCCTACAATGAGCAGTTCTTC. As protein: CASSSRAGSYNEQFF.

This clone has just a few counts. The chain links TRBV29-1 to TRBJ1-4, with D perhaps TRBD1 (5 bases). From germline, CDR1 is SQVTM and CDR2 ANQGSEA. This CDR3 region has 13 residues. Between the trimmed V and J ends, which lost 4 bases and 6 bases, there was a span of 12 bases. CDR3 DNA sequence: TGCAGCGTTGCAAGGGGTAGGGATGAAAAACTGTTTTTT. The encoded protein is CSVARGRDEKLFF. The whole variable domain, filled in from reference TRBV29-1 and TRBJ1-4, reads SAVISQKPSRDICQRGTSLTIQCQVDSQVTMMFWYRQQPGQSLTLIATANQGSEATYESGFVIDKFPISRPNLTFSTLTVSNMSPEDSSIYLCSVARGRDEKLFFGSGTQLSVL.

The V and J genes are TRBV15 and TRBJ2-2; no reliable D call. V lost 2 bases and J 0 bases, leaving 4 bases between the germline ends. This CDR3 has 14 amino acids. Germline-derived CDR1 and CDR2 are LNHNV and YYDKDF (reference sequence). Here the CDR3 reads CATSRTSNTGELFF. DNA of the CDR3: TGTGCCACCAGCAGAACATCGAACACCGGGGAGCTGTTTTTT.

V and J are TRBV5-6 and TRBJ1-2, with 10 bases identical to TRBD1. The CDR3 length is 14 residues. V shed 4 bases and J 6 bases; nucleotides not matched to a gene: 6. CDR1 SGHDT and CDR2 YYEEEE come from the germline V gene. This CDR3 is CASSPRTGGDGYTF. The CDR3, as DNA: TGTGCCAGCAGCCCTCGGACAGGGGGGGATGGCTACACCTTC.

CDR3 in amino acids: CASSGGADTGELFF. In DNA, the CDR3 is TGTGCCTCAAGCGGGGGGGCGGACACCGGGGAGCTGTTTTTT. J is TRBJ2-2 and V is TRBV10-3; 10 positions agree with TRBD2. V was pared by 11 bases and J by 3 bases, with 6 bases of the junction left unmatched. There are 14 residues in the CDR3. Germline V lookup: CDR1 ENHRY, CDR2 SYGVKD.

The gene calls are TRBV30 and TRBJ1-6; D uncertain. Per the germline V gene, CDR1 is GTSNPN and CDR2 is SVGIG (reference sequence). The CDR3 length is 17 residues. Trimming removed 1 base at V and 0 bases at J, with 13 bases between. The CDR3 loop is CAWSGEGGASYNSPLHF. The CDR3 DNA reads as TGTGCCTGGAGTGGTGAAGGAGGAGCCTCCTATAATTCACCCCTCCACTTT.

The genes are TRBV19 and TRBJ2-7; TRBD2 might be the D (5 bases). The CDR3 has 13 residues. V lost 5 bases, J lost 5 bases, and 13 bases lay in between. From germline, CDR1 is LNHDA and CDR2 SQIVND (reference sequence). CDR3 sequence: CASSARAGNEQYF. In DNA, the CDR3 is TGTGCCAGTAGTGCCCGGGCGGGCAACGAGCAGTACTTC.

The chain joins TRBV19 to TRBJ2-5, with 10 bases that match TRBD1. The germline V gene encodes CDR1 LNHDA and CDR2 SQIVND (reference sequence). The CDR3 is 15 residues long. V lost 6 bases and J lost 5; bases outside the gene matches: 9. The CDR3 protein is CASSADRGSFETQYF. CDR3 DNA: TGTGCCAGTAGCGCGGACAGGGGGTCTTTTGAGACCCAGTACTTC.

The chain uses TRBV10-3 and TRBJ1-6; TRBD1 might be the D (6 bases). The CDR3 is 17 amino acids. Germline values: CDR1 ENHRY, CDR2 SYGVKD. Trimming left V 6 bases short and J 5 bases short, with 20 bases between. DNA of the CDR3: TGTGCCATCAGGGGAGCGGGGGGCACTATCGATAATTCACCCCTCCACTTT. Translated: CAIRGAGGTIDNSPLHF.

V is TRBV3-1 (or the pseudogene TRBV3-2) and J is TRBJ2-3, with 12 bases matching TRBD2. The CDR3 sequence is 16 residues long. Germline lookup yields CDR1 LGHDT and CDR2 YNNKEL (reference sequence). Losses at the gene ends were 6 bases for V and 2 bases for J; bases not matched to a gene: 6. CDR3 amino acids: CASSSGLAGITDTQYF. Here the CDR3 DNA reads TGTGCCAGCAGTTCCGGACTAGCGGGAATCACAGATACGCAGTATTTT.

The chain has TRBV11-2 and TRBJ2-7; D gene uncertain. Germline CDR1 and CDR2: SGHAT and FQNNGV. Trimming pared 5 bases from V and 2 bases from J, leaving 13 bases between. The CDR3 totals 14 residues. CDR3 DNA sequence: TGTGCCAGCAGCCAGAGCTCCGGAGCCTACGAGCAGTACTTC. Translation: CASSQSSGAYEQYF.

V gene TRBV19 combines with J gene TRBJ1-2; D possibly corresponds to TRBD1 (6 bases). The CDR3 totals 15 residues. V gave up 8 bases and J gave up 4 bases, with 20 bases separating them. Germline V CDR1 and CDR2: LNHDA, SQIVND (reference sequence). In nucleotides, the CDR3 is TGTGCCAGTGGTCCCCGGGACAACTACCCCTATGGCTACACCTTC. Residues: CASGPRDNYPYGYTF.

Note on this clone: Other DNA sequences in the same sample also yield this CDR3. The chain has TRBV20-1 and TRBJ2-3, with TRBD2 as a possible D gene (6 bases). V lost 6 bases to trimming and J lost 6 bases, with 10 bases between them. CDR1 and CDR2 from the germline V gene are DFQATT and SNEGSKA (reference sequence). CDR3 length equals 11 residues. CDR3 DNA: TGCAGTGCCTCGGGGGTGGATACGCAGTATTTT. Amino acid sequence: CSASGVDTQYF.